The text below deals with one T cell receptor beta chain. The V end lost 0 bases, the J end lost 2 bases, and 8 bases lay between the germline ends. Germline loops: CDR1 SGHRS, CDR2 YFSETQ. The CDR3 has 15 residues. The data derive from a study of human CD4 T cells and Enterobacteriaceae. Deep-level sequencing, detecting one cell in 200,000, covered ex vivo memory CD4+. The assay was immunoSEQ multiplex PCR, and TCRdb's table has in-frame clones only and misses some. The data hold 25,000 to 35,000 clones, with about 80% observed a single time. All CD4+ cells other than CD45RA+CCR7+CD95- naive cells were sorted as memory, over 98% pure. CD4 and CD14 magnetic microbeads positively selected total CD4+ T cells and monocytes. Before sorting, cells positive for CD8, CD14, CD16, CD56, CD19 or bright CD25 were removed.

The chain recombines TRBV5-1 with TRBJ2-2; D gene uncertain. The specimen sequenced was memory CD4+ T cells from blood. This sequence was found in a human donor in good health. CDR3 DNA sequence: TGCGCCAGCAGCTTGGTCAGCCTAAACACCGGGGAGCTGTTTTTT. Its translation is CASSLVSLNTGELFF.